The clone carrying this TCR beta chain was detected once. What it binds is not known. These data belong to a study of T cell responses to AZD1222 COVID-19 vaccine. Some second doses came at about 4 weeks and others at about 12 weeks; these were pooled. Clones were sequenced by immunoSEQ multiplex PCR, and TCRdb holds only the in-frame ones, with some missing. Among about 77,000 clones listed, roughly 90% were seen once. Findings and caveats of the study: The peak T cell response came first, and repertoires were sampled only after it. Researchers report vaccine-associated CD4 TCRs spanning spike, with dominance at 160-218 and 743-854. Reportedly, nearly half the spike-specific TCRs target unmutated variant regions.

CDR1 is LGHNT and CDR2 is FRNRAP in the germline V gene. Trimming took 7 bases from V and 4 from J, leaving 14 bases between them. The CDR3 sequence is 14 residues long. The starting material was peripheral blood, obtained 28 days after the second AZD1222 dose. The V gene is TRBV12-5, the J gene TRBJ1-3; no clear D. The TCR was taken from an adult who received the AZD1222 COVID-19 vaccine. CDR3 sequence (DNA): TGTGCTAGTGCCCCCCCCGCAGGCGGAAACACCATATATTTT. This gives the protein CASAPPAGGNTIYF.